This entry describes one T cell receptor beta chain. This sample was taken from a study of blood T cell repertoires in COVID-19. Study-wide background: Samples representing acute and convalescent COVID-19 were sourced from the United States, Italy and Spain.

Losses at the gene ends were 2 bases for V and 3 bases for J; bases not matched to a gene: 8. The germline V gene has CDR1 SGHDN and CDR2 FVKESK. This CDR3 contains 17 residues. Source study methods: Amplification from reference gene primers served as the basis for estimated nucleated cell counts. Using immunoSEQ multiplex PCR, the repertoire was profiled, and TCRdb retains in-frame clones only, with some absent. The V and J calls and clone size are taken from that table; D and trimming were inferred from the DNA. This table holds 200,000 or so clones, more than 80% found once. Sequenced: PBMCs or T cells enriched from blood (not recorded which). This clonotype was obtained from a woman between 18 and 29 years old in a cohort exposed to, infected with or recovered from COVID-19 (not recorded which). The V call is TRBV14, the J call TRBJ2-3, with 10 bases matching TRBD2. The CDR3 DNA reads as TGTGCCAGCAGCCAAAGGCTAGCGGGAGATGGTACAGATACGCAGTATTTT. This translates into CASSQRLAGDGTDTQYF. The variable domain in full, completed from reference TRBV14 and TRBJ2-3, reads EAGVTQFPSHSVIEKGQTVTLRCDPISGHDNLYWYRRVMGKEIKFLLHFVKESKQDESGMPNNRFLAERTGGTYSTLKVQPAELEDSGVYFCASSQRLAGDGTDTQYFGPGTRLTVL.